The 23 T cell receptor beta chains reported below all come from one sample, sequenced in a study of T-cell reconstitution after alpha-beta-depleted transplantation in children. TCRbeta library construction was performed incorporating unique molecular identifiers. One entry per CDR3 protein, called by TCRdb with MiXCR from the PCR reads. The sample holds over 550,000 distinct CDR3 sequences, 8% to 11% seen once. Sequenced material: PBMCs from the stem cell graft donor, taken from the stem cell graft. These receptors were collected from a human donor who donated a stem cell graft to a child with acute myeloid leukemia.

The chain is built from TRBV20-1 and TRBJ2-5, with a weak D call TRBD1 (5 bases). With 6 bases removed from V and 1 base from J, the gap between germline ends came to 9 bases. CDR1 is DFQATT, CDR2 SNEGSKA, per germline (reference sequence). This CDR3 spans 12 amino acids. CDR3 region: CSAQTVQETQYF. In nucleotides, the CDR3 is TGCAGTGCGCAGACAGTCCAAGAGACCCAGTACTTC.

This sequence joins TRBV4-2 and TRBJ2-5; D unclear. V was clipped by 0 bases and J by 1 base, with 6 bases between them. Per the germline V gene, CDR1 is LGHNA and CDR2 is YNFKEQ. CDR3 length: 14 amino acids. CDR3 sequence reads: CASSQDRFQETQYF. The DNA of the CDR3 is TGTGCCAGCAGCCAAGATAGGTTCCAAGAGACCCAGTACTTC.

This clonotype was detected only a few times. The J gene is TRBJ2-1, the V gene TRBV4-3; 7 bases are shared with TRBD2. J gave up 8 bases and V 8 bases, and 12 bases lay outside the gene matches. Germline CDR1 is LGHNA and CDR2 is YSLEER. The CDR3 is made up of 14 amino acids. The CDR3: CASARAGVAYEQFF. The CDR3 DNA sequence: TGCGCCAGCGCGAGGGCGGGAGTGGCATATGAGCAGTTCTTC.

This clonotype was observed many times. The rearrangement uses TRBV29-1 and TRBJ2-7; TRBD1 might be the D (6 bases). The ends were cut back, 0 bases at V and 4 bases at J, with 13 bases in the middle. Per the germline V gene, CDR1 is SQVTM and CDR2 is ANQGSEA. CDR3 length: 14 residues. The chain's CDR3 is CSVEEPGAFYEQYF. DNA for the CDR3: TGCAGCGTTGAAGAACCAGGGGCCTTTTACGAGCAGTACTTC.

This clonotype was counted many times. The chain recombines TRBV11-3 with TRBJ2-7; 9 bases align to TRBD2. This CDR3 spans 23 amino acids. Germline-derived CDR1 and CDR2 are SGHNT and YENEEA. Trimming at V came to 0 bases and at J to 0 bases, leaving 24 bases not matched to a gene. Written as DNA, the CDR3 is TGTGCCAGCAGCTTAGACCCCCGCTTCCGTCTAGCGGGAAAGAGGATGAGCTCCTACGAGCAGTACTTC. It translates to CASSLDPRFRLAGKRMSSYEQYF.

This clonotype has a count of ten or more. The chain joins TRBV20-1 to TRBJ1-5; no clear D. V dropped 3 bases and J dropped 6 bases, with 6 bases sitting between them. The CDR3 has 11 residues. CDR1 is DFQATT and CDR2 is SNEGSKA in the germline V gene (reference sequence). CDR3 amino acids: CSARGGQPQHF. The CDR3 DNA reads as TGCAGTGCTAGGGGCGGTCAGCCCCAGCATTTT.

The sample holds many counts of this clonotype. The chain links TRBV12-3 or TRBV12-4 to TRBJ2-7, with TRBD1 matching 8 bases. V dropped 5 bases and J dropped 2; count of bases not matched to a gene: 2. This CDR3 has 13 residues. Here the CDR3 DNA reads TGTGCCAGCAGTCGGGGACAGGCCTACGAGCAGTACTTC. Translating gives CASSRGQAYEQYF.

This clonotype was picked up many times. V gene TRBV6-1 combines with J gene TRBJ2-7; D unresolved. The CDR3 is made up of 11 amino acids. CDR1 is MNHNS, CDR2 SASEGT, per germline. V dropped 3 bases and J dropped 7 bases, with 7 bases sitting between them. This CDR3 is CASSDAREQYF. The CDR3 coding sequence is TGTGCCAGCAGTGACGCCCGGGAGCAGTACTTC.

This clonotype was counted many times. V gene TRBV29-1 combines with J gene TRBJ2-3; TRBD1 aligns across 7 bases. Germline lookup yields CDR1 SQVTM and CDR2 ANQGSEA. V trimming: 8 bases; J trimming: 4 bases; junction bases outside the gene matches: 3. CDR3 size: 11 residues. In DNA, the CDR3 is TGCAGCATAGGGACAGCAGATACGCAGTATTTT. Protein sequence: CSIGTADTQYF.

This clonotype was seen more than once but under ten times. The rearrangement joins TRBV20-1 to TRBJ2-1; 14 bases line up with TRBD2. After removal of 6 bases from V and 5 bases from J, the junction contained 9 bases not matched to a gene. The CDR3 has 16 amino acids. CDR1 is DFQATT, CDR2 SNEGSKA, per germline (reference sequence). In DNA form, the CDR3 reads TGCAGTGCGCCGGGACTAGCGGGAGCCGCGGACAATGAGCAGTTCTTC. Its protein is CSAPGLAGAADNEQFF.

This clonotype was seen ten or more times. The chain employs TRBV6-2 or TRBV6-3 and TRBJ2-1, with D tentatively TRBD1 (6 bases). Germline CDR1 MNHEY, CDR2 SVGEGT. The germline V and J ends were trimmed by 5 bases and 5 bases, with 10 bases remaining between them. The CDR3 covers 13 residues. Here the CDR3 reads CASSLQGNNEQFF. CDR3 in DNA: TGTGCCAGCAGTCTACAGGGCAACAATGAGCAGTTCTTC.

This clonotype turned up a few times. The chain has TRBV5-1 and TRBJ2-1; TRBD2 matches at 10 bases. The germline V gene encodes CDR1 SGHRS and CDR2 YFSETQ. Trimming took 9 bases from V and 6 from J; bases not matched to a gene: 6. The CDR3 runs to 13 residues. CDR3 in DNA: TGCGCCACCAAGGGACTAGCGATCAATGAGCAGTTCTTC. This codes for CATKGLAINEQFF.

This clonotype has a count of ten or more. The chain combines TRBV20-1 with TRBJ1-5; D might be TRBD1 (5 bases). Trimming stripped 5 bases from V and 4 bases from J, with 15 bases between. CDR1 is DFQATT and CDR2 is SNEGSKA in the germline V gene (reference sequence). This CDR3 comprises 14 residues. The CDR3 here is CSAGRDPRNQPQHF. In nucleotides, the CDR3 is TGCAGTGCTGGGCGGGACCCTCGGAATCAGCCCCAGCATTTT.

The chain joins TRBV18 to TRBJ2-3; TRBD2 aligns across 12 bases. CDR1 and CDR2 (germline): KGHSH, LQKENI. The ends lost 2 bases at V and 4 bases at J; junction bases unmatched: 7. The CDR3 extends over 17 amino acids. CDR3 amino acids: CASSPYRTSGEADTQYF. The CDR3 nucleotides are TGTGCCAGCTCACCATACCGGACTAGCGGGGAGGCAGATACGCAGTATTTT.

This clonotype was seen many times. This chain links TRBV20-1 with TRBJ2-3; possible D gene TRBD2, 5 bases. The CDR3 is 13 amino acids. Looked up from germline, CDR1 is DFQATT and CDR2 is SNEGSKA (reference sequence). Trimming took 8 bases from V and 5 from J, leaving 17 bases between them. This chain's CDR3 is CSPSPGIGDTQYF. In nucleotides, the CDR3 is TGCAGTCCGAGTCCCGGGATCGGAGATACGCAGTATTTT.

The chain uses TRBV6-1 and TRBJ2-3; 8 bases map to TRBD2. Germline CDR1 is MNHNS and CDR2 is SASEGT. J lost 4 bases, V lost 10 bases, and 10 bases had no gene match. The CDR3 spans 14 residues. The DNA of the CDR3 is TGTGCCACCCGTGGATCGGGAGGGCCAGATACGCAGTATTTT. It translates to CATRGSGGPDTQYF.

This clonotype was detected many times. The chain employs TRBV24-1 and TRBJ2-4; no firm D call. The CDR3 runs to 13 residues. Germline CDR1 KGHDR, CDR2 SFDVKD. Trimming shortened V by 7 bases and J by 9 bases, and 15 bases separated the two germline ends. CDR3 amino acids: CATRRSAESIQYF. The CDR3 region has the DNA TGTGCCACCAGACGCAGTGCGGAAAGCATTCAGTACTTC.

This clonotype appeared a few times. The chain uses TRBV10-3 and TRBJ2-7; 10 bases map to TRBD2. CDR1 ENHRY and CDR2 SYGVKD come from the germline V gene. The CDR3 loop spans 13 amino acids. V shed 10 bases and J 4 bases; nucleotides not matched to a gene: 7. CDR3 residues: CASASGRQYEQYF. The CDR3 bases are TGTGCCAGTGCTAGCGGGAGACAGTACGAGCAGTACTTC.

This clonotype was seen once. The V call is TRBV10-3, the J call TRBJ1-1; 7 bases map to TRBD1. The germline V gene has CDR1 ENHRY and CDR2 SYGVKD. This CDR3 has 13 amino acids. The J segment lost 5 bases and the V segment lost 4 bases, leaving 4 bases of the junction unmatched. The CDR3 sequence: CAISGDSWTEAFF. The CDR3 DNA reads TGTGCCATCAGTGGGGACAGTTGGACTGAAGCTTTCTTT.

In this sample, this clonotype turned up a few times. The V call is TRBV7-2, the J call TRBJ2-1; D is ambiguous. The V end was cut by 1 base, the J end by 2 bases, with 9 bases between. Germline V gene lookup returns CDR1 SGHTA and CDR2 FQGNSA. This CDR3 region has 15 residues. The CDR3 bases are TGTGCCAGCAGCTTAGTGGGCAATCCCTACAATGAGCAGTTCTTC. This translates into CASSLVGNPYNEQFF.

This clonotype was seen at least ten times. V and J are TRBV29-1 and TRBJ1-1; 9 bases align to TRBD1. CDR3 length: 14 residues. Germline V CDR1 and CDR2: SQVTM, ANQGSEA. After removal of 6 bases from V and 1 base from J, the junction contained 6 bases not matched to a gene. The CDR3 DNA reads TGCAGCGTAGCAAGGGACAGGGAGAACACTGAAGCTTTCTTT. Its translation: CSVARDRENTEAFF. The full variable domain, completed using reference TRBV29-1 and TRBJ1-1, is SAVISQKPSRDICQRGTSLTIQCQVDSQVTMMFWYRQQPGQSLTLIATANQGSEATYESGFVIDKFPISRPNLTFSTLTVSNMSPEDSSIYLCSVARDRENTEAFFGQGTRLTVV.

This clonotype was picked up a small number of times. This chain connects TRBV28 to TRBJ2-7, with D possibly matching TRBD1 (6 bases). The CDR3 is made up of 15 amino acids. CDR1 MDHEN and CDR2 SYDVKM come from the germline V gene. Trimming shortened V by 8 bases and J by 2 bases, and 19 bases separated the two germline ends. CDR3: CASGETGSATYEQYF. The CDR3 nucleotides read TGTGCCAGCGGAGAAACAGGGTCCGCAACCTACGAGCAGTACTTC.

This clonotype was counted a few times. The J gene is TRBJ2-2, the V gene TRBV2; weak D call: TRBD2 (5 bases). From germline, CDR1 is SNHLY and CDR2 FYNNEI. This CDR3 has 14 residues. V lost 7 bases and J lost 3, with 12 bases in between. The CDR3 bases are TGTGCCAGCACCGAGGGTGTGTACACCGGGGAGCTGTTTTTT. It specifies CASTEGVYTGELFF. The variable domain in full, with the rest retrieved from reference TRBV2 and TRBJ2-2, is EPEVTQTPSHQVTQMGQEVILRCVPISNHLYFYWYRQILGQKVEFLVSFYNNEISEKSEIFDDQFSVERPDGSNFTLKIRSTKLEDSAMYFCASTEGVYTGELFFGEGSRLTVL.